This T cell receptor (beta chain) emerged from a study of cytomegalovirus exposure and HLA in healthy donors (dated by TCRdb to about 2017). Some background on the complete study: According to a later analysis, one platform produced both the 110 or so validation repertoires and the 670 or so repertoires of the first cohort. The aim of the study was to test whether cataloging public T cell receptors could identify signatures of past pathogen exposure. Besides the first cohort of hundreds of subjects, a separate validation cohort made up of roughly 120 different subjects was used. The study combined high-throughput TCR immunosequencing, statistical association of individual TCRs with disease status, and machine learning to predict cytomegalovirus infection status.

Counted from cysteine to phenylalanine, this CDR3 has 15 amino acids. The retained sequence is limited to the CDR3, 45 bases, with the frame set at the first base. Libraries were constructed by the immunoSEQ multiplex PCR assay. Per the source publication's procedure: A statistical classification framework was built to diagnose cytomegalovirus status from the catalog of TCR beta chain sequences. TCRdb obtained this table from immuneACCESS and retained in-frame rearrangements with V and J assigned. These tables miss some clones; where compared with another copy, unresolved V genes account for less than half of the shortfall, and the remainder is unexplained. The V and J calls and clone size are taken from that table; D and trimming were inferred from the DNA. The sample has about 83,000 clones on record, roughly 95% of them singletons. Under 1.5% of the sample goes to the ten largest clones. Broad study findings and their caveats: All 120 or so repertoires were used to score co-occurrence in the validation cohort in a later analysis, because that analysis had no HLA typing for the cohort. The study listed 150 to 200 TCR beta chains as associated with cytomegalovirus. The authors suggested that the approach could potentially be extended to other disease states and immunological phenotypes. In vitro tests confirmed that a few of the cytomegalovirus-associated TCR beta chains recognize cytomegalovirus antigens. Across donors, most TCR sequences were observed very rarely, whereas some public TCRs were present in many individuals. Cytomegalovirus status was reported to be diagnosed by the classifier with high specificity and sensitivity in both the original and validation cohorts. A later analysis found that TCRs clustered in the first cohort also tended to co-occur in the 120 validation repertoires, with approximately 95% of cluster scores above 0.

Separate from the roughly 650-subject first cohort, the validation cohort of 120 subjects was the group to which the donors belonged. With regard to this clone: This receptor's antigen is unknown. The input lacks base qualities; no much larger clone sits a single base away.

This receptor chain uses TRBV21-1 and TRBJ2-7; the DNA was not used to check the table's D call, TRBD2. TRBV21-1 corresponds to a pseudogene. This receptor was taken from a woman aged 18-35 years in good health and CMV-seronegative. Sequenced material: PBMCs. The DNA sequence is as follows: TGTGCCAGCAGCAAAGCGCCCGGGAGCTCCTACGAGCAGTACTTC. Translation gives CASSKAPGSSYEQYF.